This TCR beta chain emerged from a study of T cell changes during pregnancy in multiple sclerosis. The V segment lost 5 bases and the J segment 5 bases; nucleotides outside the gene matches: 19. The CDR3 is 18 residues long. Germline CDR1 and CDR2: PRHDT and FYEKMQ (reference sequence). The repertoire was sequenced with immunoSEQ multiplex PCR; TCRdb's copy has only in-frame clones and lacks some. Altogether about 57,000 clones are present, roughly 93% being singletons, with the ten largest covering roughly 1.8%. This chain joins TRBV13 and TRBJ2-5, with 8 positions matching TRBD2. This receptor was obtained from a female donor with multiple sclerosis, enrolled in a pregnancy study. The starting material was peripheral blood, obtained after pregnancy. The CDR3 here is CASSLLSELVAGGETQYF. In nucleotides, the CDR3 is TGTGCCAGCAGCCTCTTGTCGGAGTTAGTGGCGGGAGGTGAGACCCAGTACTTC.